These 4 T cell receptor beta chains originate from one sample sequenced in a study of read filtering for tumor transcriptome and immune sequencing. From approximately 430 ng of RNA, a library with molecular barcoded alpha/delta and beta/gamma adaptors was made. From the reads, TCRdb called clonotypes with MiXCR, one entry per CDR3 protein. The data hold some 120,000 distinct CDR3 sequences, with over 10% observed a single time. The sample consisted of a population of CD138-negative cells sorted from bone marrow. The receptor set was obtained from a donor at least 40 years old with multiple myeloma.

This clonotype has a count of ten or more. The gene calls are TRBV27 and TRBJ1-1; D is undetermined. Germline lookup yields CDR1 MNHEY and CDR2 SMNVEV (reference sequence). V was cut by 4 bases and J by 7 bases, with 10 bases left in between. The CDR3 sequence is 12 residues long. CDR3 coding DNA: TGTGCCAGCAGTTCGGCTACGGGTGAAGCTTTCTTT. Translation gives CASSSATGEAFF.

A single count supports this clonotype. The missing conserved phenylalanine or tryptophan at the end of this CDR3 makes a read error likely. The CDR3 coding sequence is TGTGCCAGCAGTTTAACAGAGGGGAGTTCCTATGGCTACACCTTA. The encoded protein is CASSLTEGSSYGYTL. The chain links TRBV12-3 or TRBV12-4 to TRBJ1-2, with D possibly matching TRBD1 (5 bases). The CDR3 totals 15 residues. The V end was cut by 2 bases, the J end by 4 bases, with 14 bases between.

This clonotype was detected ten times or more. V gene TRBV10-2 combines with J gene TRBJ2-1, with TRBD2 as a possible D gene (6 bases). This CDR3 has 14 residues. V shed 9 bases and J shed 7 bases, with 19 bases lying between them. The germline gives CDR1 WSHSY, CDR2 SAAADI. The CDR3 region has the DNA TGCGCCAGTAGAATCGGGGGAGCGCCTAATGAGCAGTTCTTC. This gives the protein CASRIGGAPNEQFF.

This clonotype showed up many times. This rearrangement joins TRBV7-9 to TRBJ2-6; D is unclear. The germline V gene encodes CDR1 SEHNR and CDR2 FQNEAQ (reference sequence). The CDR3 is made up of 16 amino acids. V lost 4 bases and J lost 0, with 10 bases in between. The CDR3 nucleotides read TGTGCCAGCAGCTATTCTACGGGCTCTGGGGCCAACGTCCTGACTTTC. It yields the protein CASSYSTGSGANVLTF.